The sequence of this T cell receptor (beta chain) was determined in a study of cytomegalovirus exposure and HLA in healthy donors. On this clone: The sample contains more than one DNA sequence encoding this CDR3.

The PCR made use of 60 Vbeta and 13 Jbeta primers. Sequencing used immunoSEQ multiplex PCR; TCRdb keeps in-frame clones, though not all of them. The table shows over 130,000 clones, with roughly 74% occurring only once. This CDR3 spans 14 amino acids. Germline-derived CDR1 and CDR2 are MGHRA and YSYEKL. Losses at the gene ends were 1 base for V and 6 bases for J; bases not matched to a gene: 0. The rearrangement uses TRBV4-1 and TRBJ1-4; the match to TRBD1 covers 9 bases. The sequenced sample consisted of PBMCs. The receptor was derived from a woman in her 40s in good health and CMV-seropositive. In DNA, the CDR3 is TGCGCCAGCAGCCAAGGGACAGGGGATGAAAAACTGTTTTTT. Protein sequence: CASSQGTGDEKLFF.